The rows below give T cell receptor beta chains drawn from one sample of a study of T cells after yellow fever vaccination. One entry per CDR3 protein results from TCRdb running MiXCR on the 5' RACE reads. The sample records hundreds of thousands of distinct CDR3 sequences, less than 4.5% being singletons. Sequenced here: PBMCs, sampled on the day of the yellow fever booster vaccination. The receptors stem from a man aged 18 to 35 who received the YFV17D yellow fever vaccine. Both conserved end residues are part of each CDR3. Each record gives: D gene, J gene, V gene, clone size, CDR3 DNA, CDR3 protein. D genes are given only for firm matches. Size is omitted from some rows. Given values are once, few, many or a class for expanded clones.

-,TRBJ1-1,TRBV5-1,-,TGCGCCAGCAGCTTGGAGATAGGGGTTCCCACTGAAGCTTTCTTT,CASSLEIGVPTEAFF
-,TRBJ1-2,TRBV6-1,many,TGTGCCAGCAGTGTTTCGAGGGTTTACGGCTACACCTTC,CASSVSRVYGYTF
-,TRBJ2-2,TRBV25-1,many,TGTGCCAGCAGCCTCGACACCGCGTACACCGGGGAGCTGTTTTTT,CASSLDTAYTGELFF
-,TRBJ1-1,TRBV5-1,few,TGCGCCAGCAGCCCAGGGGTCGCTGAAGCTTTCTTT,CASSPGVAEAFF
-,TRBJ1-2,TRBV6-1,many,TGTGCCAGCAGTGAATTGGGGCTTGATTATGGCTACACCTTC,CASSELGLDYGYTF
TRBD1,TRBJ1-6,TRBV3-1,many,TGTGCCAGCAGTCGGACAGGGGGGAATTCACCCCTCCACTTT,CASSRTGGNSPLHF
TRBD1,TRBJ2-1,TRBV5-4,-,TGTGCCAGCAGCTTGGGACAGGGGGTAAGGGTTGAGCAGTTCTTC,CASSLGQGVRVEQFF
TRBD2,TRBJ2-1,TRBV20-1,many,TGCAGTGCCGCCCCAGCGGGGAGATACAATGAGCAGTTCTTC,CSAAPAGRYNEQFF
TRBD1,TRBJ2-3,TRBV5-5,-,TGTGCCAGCAGCCACGGACAGGGTTATTTCCCAGATACGCAGTATTTT,CASSHGQGYFPDTQYF
-,TRBJ1-4,TRBV2,-,TGTGCCAGCATTAGGACTCCAGCAACTAATGAAAAACTGTTTTTT,CASIRTPATNEKLFF
-,TRBJ1-1,TRBV20-1,few,TGCAGTGTCAGGCAGGGTAACACTGAAGCTTTCTTT,CSVRQGNTEAFF
-,TRBJ2-3,TRBV4-3,few,TGCGCCAGCAGCCAAGACGACTCGAACACAGATACGCAGTATTTT,CASSQDDSNTDTQYF
TRBD2,TRBJ2-4,TRBV7-9,many,TGTGCCAGCAGCTTAGAGCTAGCGGGGGCCCAAAGGTACTTC,CASSLELAGAQRYF
TRBD2,TRBJ2-5,TRBV12-3/TRBV12-4,few,TGTGCCAGCAGTTTGGGGGGGTTCCAAGAGACCCAGTACTTC,CASSLGGFQETQYF
-,TRBJ1-4,TRBV4-1,many,TGCGCCAGCAGCCCGAAGACAGCAACTAATGAAAAACTGTTTTTT,CASSPKTATNEKLFF
-,TRBJ2-3,TRBV11-1,-,TGTGCCAGCAGCTTTTCAGAGAGCTCTAGCACAGATACGCAGTATTTT,CASSFSESSSTDTQYF
TRBD2,TRBJ2-3,TRBV7-9,many,TGTGCCAGCAGCTCCTCAGCGGGGGCAAGCACAGATACGCAGTATTTT,CASSSSAGASTDTQYF
-,TRBJ1-2,TRBV4-3,-,TGCGCCAGCAGCCAGGCCCAGGCGGTTTCTGGCTACACCTTC,CASSQAQAVSGYTF
-,TRBJ1-2,TRBV5-1,-,TGCGCCAGCAGCCCGCGGGAACAGGGCTTCTATGGCTACACCTTC,CASSPREQGFYGYTF
-,TRBJ1-4,TRBV7-2,many,TGTGCCAGCAGCCCCCGCCCCATTTATGCAACTAATGAAAAACTGTTTTTT,CASSPRPIYATNEKLFF
-,TRBJ2-1,TRBV28,many,TGTGCCAGCAGTTTGTGGGGGCCCGGCTCGAGTTCCTACAATGAGCAGTTCTTC,CASSLWGPGSSSYNEQFF
TRBD1,TRBJ1-1,TRBV5-4,few,TGTGCCAGCAGCTTCCGGGACAGGGGTGATCGCGCTTTCTTT,CASSFRDRGDRAFF
-,TRBJ1-2,TRBV20-1,many,TGCAGTGCTAGAGTATTGGGGACGTACACCTTC,CSARVLGTYTF
-,TRBJ1-6,TRBV20-1,-,TGCAGTGCTCAGGGGTACGATAATTCACCCCTCCACTTT,CSAQGYDNSPLHF
-,TRBJ1-2,TRBV4-3,-,TGCGCCAGCAGCCAAGAGTACCGGGGTACTAACTATGGCTACACCTTC,CASSQEYRGTNYGYTF
-,TRBJ1-6,TRBV7-2,many,TGTGCCAGCAGCGACTCCCTGGGGTTCGGGCTCCACTTT,CASSDSLGFGLHF
TRBD2,TRBJ2-2,TRBV3-1,many,TGTGCCAGCAGCCAACTCCCGGGAGGGTCCGGGGAGCTGTTTTTT,CASSQLPGGSGELFF
TRBD1,TRBJ2-2,TRBV5-1,-,TGCGCCAGCAGCCGAAGCGGGACAGGGGGCGCCTACACCGGGGAGCTGTTTTTT,CASSRSGTGGAYTGELFF
-,TRBJ1-2,TRBV28,-,TGTGCCAGCAGTTTAAGGACGGCCTATGGCTACACCTTC,CASSLRTAYGYTF
TRBD1,TRBJ1-6,TRBV20-1,many,TGCAGTGCCGACAGACAGGGCTTCTATAATTCACCCCTCCACTTT,CSADRQGFYNSPLHF
-,TRBJ2-3,TRBV20-1,-,TGCAGTGCTTACCGTTACACAGATACGCAGTATTTT,CSAYRYTDTQYF
TRBD1,TRBJ2-7,TRBV20-1,few,TGCAGTGCCACTACCGGGACAGGGACCGACGAGCAGTACTTC,CSATTGTGTDEQYF
TRBD2,TRBJ2-5,TRBV20-1,few,TGCAGTGCTAAAAGCGGGGCTTCCCGGGAGACCCAGTACTTC,CSAKSGASRETQYF
-,TRBJ1-2,TRBV4-1,few,TGCGCCAGCAGTCCGGGGCCCTCTAACTATGGCTACACCTTC,CASSPGPSNYGYTF
-,TRBJ2-1,TRBV24-1,-,TGTGCCACCAGTGATAACCGGGACTTTCACAATGAGCAGTTCTTC,CATSDNRDFHNEQFF
TRBD2,TRBJ2-1,TRBV5-1,few,TGCGCCAGCAGCTTAACAGCGGGGGCCAGGAGTGAGCAGTTCTTC,CASSLTAGARSEQFF
-,TRBJ1-1,TRBV5-1,many,TGCGCCAGCAGCGCGGAGGGGTCCGCTGAAGCTTTCTTT,CASSAEGSAEAFF
-,TRBJ2-3,TRBV20-1,many,TGCAGTGCTGGTAACCCGACCGGGACCACAGATACGCAGTATTTT,CSAGNPTGTTDTQYF
-,TRBJ2-3,TRBV4-1,few,TGCGCCAGCAGCCCCTACCCAGATACGCAGTATTTT,CASSPYPDTQYF
-,TRBJ1-2,TRBV7-9,-,TGTGCCAGCAAGGGGAGTCTGAGGAATAGAATCAACTATGGCTACACCTTC,CASKGSLRNRINYGYTF
TRBD1,TRBJ1-2,TRBV25-1,many,TGTGCCAGCGGACAGGGGGCGGGCTATGGCTACACCTTC,CASGQGAGYGYTF
-,TRBJ2-1,TRBV20-1,many,TGCAGTGCCCCCCCAAGTGCTAGCCCCATGGTCTTC,CSAPPSASPMVF
-,TRBJ2-5,TRBV5-5,many,TGTGCCAGCAGCTTTGGGGGGGGACAGTCCGTGAGGACCCAGTACTTC,CASSFGGGQSVRTQYF
TRBD1,TRBJ1-4,TRBV25-1,few,TGTGCCAGCACTTCACCGGGGACAGGGAAGGTGACGGAAAAACTGTTTTTT,CASTSPGTGKVTEKLFF
-,TRBJ2-1,TRBV7-9,-,TGTGCCAGCAGCTGGGTCGGGGTCTCCTACAATGAGCAGTTCTTC,CASSWVGVSYNEQFF
TRBD1,TRBJ1-2,TRBV3-1,few,TGTGCCAGCAGCCTAGGACAGGGTTACTATGGCTACACCTTC,CASSLGQGYYGYTF
TRBD1,TRBJ1-1,TRBV7-2,few,TGTGCCAGCAGCGCACAGGGGTTGAACACTGAAGCTTTCTTT,CASSAQGLNTEAFF
-,TRBJ2-2,TRBV6-6,many,TGTGCCAGCATGGCAGACACCGGGGAGCTGTTTTTT,CASMADTGELFF
TRBD1,TRBJ2-5,TRBV12-3/TRBV12-4,many,TGTGCCAGCAGCCCAGGGGGTCTAAAAGAGACCCAGTACTTC,CASSPGGLKETQYF
-,TRBJ1-2,TRBV6-2/TRBV6-3,-,TGTGCCAGCAGTTACCTGGGGGATGGCTACACCTTC,CASSYLGDGYTF
TRBD2,TRBJ2-1,TRBV4-1,many,TGCGCCAGCAGGCCTCTGACTAGCGGGGGCATCAAGGAGCAGTTCTTC,CASRPLTSGGIKEQFF